The TCR beta chain described here comes from a study of cytomegalovirus exposure and HLA in healthy donors. Turning to the study itself: In an early release, HLA-typed donors contributed tens of millions of unique TCR sequences.

Overall study findings and caveats: A few chains tied to CMV proved CMV antigen-specific in vitro.

PCR employed 60 Vbeta and 13 Jbeta primers. Produced via immunoSEQ multiplex PCR; TCRdb's table is partial and in-frame only. The data hold 95,000 to 120,000 clones, with around 66% observed a single time. V lost 10 bases, J lost 7 bases, and 21 bases lay in between. The CDR3 has 14 residues. Germline V gives CDR1 SGHRS, CDR2 YFSETQ. This clone was counted a single time. What it recognizes is unknown. The receptor's source is a man in his late teens or twenties in good health and CMV-seropositive. What was sequenced was PBMCs. V usage is TRBV5-1 and J usage is TRBJ1-5, with unresolved D. The CDR3 reads CAGLWSPDPQPQHF. Written as DNA, the CDR3 is TGCGCCGGACTATGGTCCCCGGACCCCCAGCCCCAGCATTTT.